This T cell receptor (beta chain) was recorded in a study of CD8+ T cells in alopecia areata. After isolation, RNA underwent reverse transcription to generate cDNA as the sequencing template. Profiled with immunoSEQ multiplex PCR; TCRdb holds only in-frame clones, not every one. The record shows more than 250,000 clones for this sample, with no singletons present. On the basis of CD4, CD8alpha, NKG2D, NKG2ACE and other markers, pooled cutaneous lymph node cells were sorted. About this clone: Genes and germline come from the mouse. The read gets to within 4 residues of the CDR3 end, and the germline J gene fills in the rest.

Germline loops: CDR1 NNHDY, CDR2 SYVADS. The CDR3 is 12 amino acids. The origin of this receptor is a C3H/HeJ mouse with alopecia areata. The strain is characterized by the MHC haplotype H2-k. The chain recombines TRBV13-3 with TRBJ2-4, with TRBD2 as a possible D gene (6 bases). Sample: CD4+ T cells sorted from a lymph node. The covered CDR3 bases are TGTGCCAGCAGTGGACTGGTAAAC. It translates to CASSGLVN. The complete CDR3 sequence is CASSGLVNTLYF. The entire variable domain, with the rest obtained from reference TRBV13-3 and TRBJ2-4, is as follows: EAAVTQSPRSKVAVTGGKVTLSCHQTNNHDYMYWYRQDTGHGLRLIHYSYVADSTEKGDIPDGYKASRPSQENFSLILELASLSQTAVYFCASSGLVNTLYFGAGTRLSVL.